One sample yielded the 27 T cell receptor beta chains listed below, sequenced in a study of shared clonotypes between healthy human individuals. Some clones are missing from TCRdb's copy, which holds only in-frame ones; the method was immunoSEQ multiplex PCR. Seen here are a few hundred thousand clones, 79% observed once, and the top ten hold more than 10%. The sequenced material came from PBMCs. All receptors derive from a woman aged 40 to 50 in good health. Some clones in this sample may be carry-over from other donors' samples.

This clone was picked up a small number of times. The V and J genes are TRBV27 and TRBJ1-2; 8 nucleotides line up with TRBD1. From germline, CDR1 is MNHEY and CDR2 SMNVEV (reference sequence). This CDR3 spans 14 amino acids. After removal of 3 bases from V and 8 bases from J, the junction contained 8 bases not matched to a gene. The CDR3 region is CASSFQTGAGGYTF. The CDR3 nucleotides are TGTGCCAGCAGTTTCCAGACAGGGGCAGGGGGCTACACCTTC.

This clone was observed a few times. V gene TRBV7-9 combines with J gene TRBJ1-1, with D possibly being TRBD1 (6 bases). The CDR3 contains 15 residues. Trimming shortened V by 5 bases and J by 3 bases, and 16 bases separated the two germline ends. Germline V gives CDR1 SEHNR, CDR2 FQNEAQ (reference sequence). The CDR3, as DNA: TGTGCCAGCAGCGGACGGGGGGCAGTCCACACTGAAGCTTTCTTT. This translates into CASSGRGAVHTEAFF. The whole variable domain, remainder taken from reference TRBV7-9 and TRBJ1-1, is DTGVSQNPRHKITKRGQNVTFRCDPISEHNRLYWYRQTLGQGPEFLTYFQNEAQLEKSRLLSDRFSAERPKGSFSTLEIQRTEQGDSAMYLCASSGRGAVHTEAFFGQGTRLTVV.

The J gene is TRBJ1-1, the V gene TRBV10-1, with 8 bases fitting TRBD1. V lost 2 bases, J lost 10 bases, and 9 bases stayed unmatched. Germline loops: CDR1 WNHNN, CDR2 SYGVQD (reference sequence). The CDR3 is 14 amino acids. The CDR3, as DNA: TGCGCCAGCAGTGAGACCGGACAGGGTGGACGAGCTTTCTTT. This gives the protein CASSETGQGGRAFF.

This clone was detected once. The chain carries TRBV28 and TRBJ2-3; unclear D gene. Between the trimmed V and J ends, which lost 2 bases and 2 bases, there was a span of 35 bases. The CDR3 has 23 residues. The germline V gene encodes CDR1 MDHEN and CDR2 SYDVKM. The CDR3 coding sequence is TGTGCCAGCAGTTTACCCGAAGCAGAGTTTGGCCCTTATAGTTGGGCTCTCACAGATACGCAGTATTTT. Translation gives CASSLPEAEFGPYSWALTDTQYF.

This chain joins TRBV7-2 and TRBJ2-3, with 11 nucleotides matching TRBD2. Germline lookup yields CDR1 SGHTA and CDR2 FQGNSA. V shed 3 bases, J shed 0 bases, and the junction held 5 bases outside the gene matches. The CDR3 runs 17 residues. CDR3 sequence: CASSLIAGGPSTDTQYF. CDR3 in DNA: TGTGCCAGCAGCTTGATAGCGGGAGGGCCGAGCACAGATACGCAGTATTTT.

The chain has TRBV7-9 and TRBJ2-3, with 10 bases matching TRBD2. The CDR3 extends over 16 amino acids. The ends lost 5 bases at V and 2 bases at J; junction bases unmatched: 7. CDR1 SEHNR and CDR2 FQNEAQ come from the germline V gene (reference sequence). The DNA of the CDR3 is TGTGCCAGCAGCCCAGGGACTAGCGCGCACACAGATACGCAGTATTTT. Translation: CASSPGTSAHTDTQYF.

The rearrangement joins TRBV5-1 to TRBJ2-3; 8 nucleotides align to TRBD1. J gave up 4 bases and V 4 bases, and 5 bases lay outside the gene matches. The CDR3 has 14 amino acids. Germline CDR1 SGHRS, CDR2 YFSETQ. The CDR3 here is CASSPGTGPDTQYF. The CDR3 coding sequence is TGCGCCAGCAGCCCAGGGACAGGCCCAGATACGCAGTATTTT.

The chain carries TRBV5-1 and TRBJ2-2; D ambiguous. The V and J ends lost 0 bases and 6 bases respectively, with 12 bases between them. Germline V gives CDR1 SGHRS, CDR2 YFSETQ. This CDR3 comprises 15 residues. The CDR3 DNA is TGCGCCAGCAGCTTGGGTAGTGGCTCGTCCGGGGAGCTGTTTTTT. Its protein product is CASSLGSGSSGELFF.

The V and J genes are TRBV5-1 and TRBJ2-1; 12 bases match TRBD2. The CDR3 covers 16 residues. J gave up 7 bases and V 3 bases, and 8 bases lay outside the gene matches. Germline V gene sequence: CDR1 SGHRS, CDR2 YFSETQ. As DNA, the CDR3 is TGCGCCAGCAGCTCCCCTAGCGGGAGGGCCTGGAATGAGCAGTTCTTC. This codes for CASSSPSGRAWNEQFF.

This chain connects TRBV30 to TRBJ1-2; the match to TRBD1 covers 7 bases. Trimming took 3 bases from V and 4 from J; bases not matched to a gene: 8. Per germline, CDR1 GTSNPN and CDR2 SVGIG (reference sequence). There are 14 residues in the CDR3. The CDR3 DNA follows: TGTGCCTGGAGCCAGGACAGGCGCCCCTATGGCTACACCTTC. Its protein is CAWSQDRRPYGYTF.

A note on this clone: In the same sample, other DNA sequences code for this CDR3. The rearrangement links TRBV30 to TRBJ2-7; D possibly corresponds to TRBD1 (5 bases). The CDR3 has 11 amino acids. V lost 3 bases and J 4 bases, leaving 7 bases between the germline ends. The germline CDR1 and CDR2 sequences are GTSNPN and SVGIG (reference sequence). The CDR3 protein is CAWRDNYEQYF. The CDR3 nucleotides are TGTGCCTGGAGGGACAATTACGAGCAGTACTTC.

Notes on this clone: Other DNA sequences in this sample translate to the same CDR3. The chain couples TRBV7-2 to TRBJ2-7; TRBD2 might be the D (6 bases). The germline gives CDR1 SGHTA, CDR2 FQGNSA. The CDR3 is made up of 14 amino acids. Trimming took off 5 bases at V and 2 bases at J, with 13 bases between the two ends. The chain's CDR3 is CASSPTGGPYEQYF. DNA for the CDR3: TGTGCCAGCAGCCCTACCGGGGGACCCTACGAGCAGTACTTC.

The rearrangement joins TRBV6-6 to TRBJ2-7; a possible D gene is TRBD2 (6 bases). Germline values: CDR1 MNHNY, CDR2 SVGAGI (reference sequence). Trimming cost V 2 bases and J 1 base, with 6 bases left between them. This CDR3 region has 13 residues. Here the CDR3 DNA reads TGTGCCAGCAGTTACGGGACTTCCTACGAGCAGTACTTC. Encoded protein: CASSYGTSYEQYF.

The chain joins TRBV5-1 to TRBJ2-3; the D gene is possibly TRBD1 (5 bases). The CDR3 is made up of 15 amino acids. The germline V gene encodes CDR1 SGHRS and CDR2 YFSETQ. V was pared by 7 bases and J by 5 bases, with 20 bases between. The chain's CDR3 is CASAQGNRLRDTQYF. The CDR3 DNA sequence: TGCGCCAGCGCGCAGGGCAACCGACTGAGAGATACGCAGTATTTT.

The J gene is TRBJ2-7, the V gene TRBV2, with D possibly TRBD2 on 7 matching bases. Germline CDR1 is SNHLY and CDR2 is FYNNEI. This CDR3 is built from 13 residues. V was clipped by 4 bases and J by 10 bases, with 17 bases between them. DNA of the CDR3: TGTGCCAGCAGTGGAATCCCCCGGGGGGCCCAGTACTTC. Encoded protein: CASSGIPRGAQYF.

The chain uses TRBV5-4 and TRBJ2-4, with TRBD2 identical over 13 bases. Per germline, CDR1 SGHNT and CDR2 YYREEE (reference sequence). This CDR3 spans 15 amino acids. V lost 0 bases and J lost 15; bases outside the gene matches: 9. For the CDR3, the DNA is TGTGCCAGCAGCTTGGACGGACTAGCGGGAGCCCCCCTGTACTTC. This translates into CASSLDGLAGAPLYF.

V usage is TRBV11-2 and J usage is TRBJ1-1; D uncertain. The germline V gene has CDR1 SGHAT and CDR2 FQNNGV. Trimming stripped 1 base from V and 1 base from J, with 7 bases between. The CDR3 extends over 14 amino acids. The CDR3 DNA sequence: TGTGCCAGCAGCTTAGGTTTGGCGAACACTGAAGCTTTCTTT. It is translated as CASSLGLANTEAFF.

The chain employs TRBV18 and TRBJ2-7, with 14 bases aligning to TRBD2. After removal of 0 bases from V and 12 bases from J, the junction contained 4 bases not matched to a gene. This CDR3 spans 14 amino acids. Germline CDR1 reads KGHSH; CDR2 reads LQKENI. The CDR3 DNA reads as TGTGCCAGCTCACCACCGGGACTAGCGGGAGTTGCGTACTTC. Translated, it gives CASSPPGLAGVAYF.

V is TRBV5-6 and J is TRBJ2-5; D tentatively fits TRBD1 or TRBD2 (5 bases each). The CDR3 length is 13 residues. The germline V and J ends were trimmed by 4 bases and 4 bases, with 11 bases remaining between them. From germline, CDR1 is SGHDT and CDR2 YYEEEE. The CDR3: CASSGTARETQYF. CDR3 bases: TGTGCCAGCAGCGGGACCGCCCGAGAGACCCAGTACTTC. The full variable domain, rest sourced from reference TRBV5-6 and TRBJ2-5, is DAGVTQSPTHLIKTRGQQVTLRCSPKSGHDTVSWYQQALGQGPQFIFQYYEEEERQRGNFPDRFSGHQFPNYSSELNVNALLLGDSALYLCASSGTARETQYFGPGTRLLVL.

The rearrangement joins TRBV10-3 to TRBJ1-4; 8 bases are a match to TRBD1. Germline trimming cut 10 bases from V and 4 bases from J; bases unmatched to any gene: 14. The CDR3 runs 16 residues. Germline V lookup: CDR1 ENHRY, CDR2 SYGVKD. The CDR3 loop is CATRDRTSGGNEKLFF. The CDR3 DNA reads TGTGCCACCCGGGACAGGACATCCGGAGGTAATGAAAAACTGTTTTTT.

The chain is built from TRBV7-6 and TRBJ2-3, with 7 bases aligning to TRBD2. J was trimmed by 1 base and V by 5 bases; bases with no gene match: 9. The CDR3 totals 16 residues. The germline CDR1 and CDR2 sequences are SGHVS and FNYEAQ. In DNA, the CDR3 is TGTGCCAGCAGCCCGTTAGCGGGCCGCCGCACAGATACGCAGTATTTT. It specifies CASSPLAGRRTDTQYF. Looking up the rest from reference TRBV7-6 and TRBJ2-3 gives the full variable domain: GAGVSQSPRYKVTKRGQDVALRCDPISGHVSLYWYRQALGQGPEFLTYFNYEAQQDKSGLPNDRFSAERPEGSISTLTIQRTEQRDSAMYRCASSPLAGRRTDTQYFGPGTRLTVL.

This clone has only a few counts. V and J are TRBV28 and TRBJ1-5; D is ambiguous. The CDR3 has 14 residues. Germline CDR1 and CDR2: MDHEN and SYDVKM. V was pared by 3 bases and J by 2 bases, with 8 bases between. The CDR3 sequence is CASSFGWGNQPQHF. The CDR3 region has the DNA TGTGCCAGCAGTTTTGGTTGGGGCAATCAGCCCCAGCATTTT.

The chain joins TRBV2 to TRBJ1-5; weak D call: TRBD1 (5 bases). The CDR3 runs 14 residues. Germline loops: CDR1 SNHLY, CDR2 FYNNEI. The V end lost 4 bases, the J end lost 2 bases, and 9 bases lay between the germline ends. Here the CDR3 DNA reads TGTGCCAGCAGTGGACTAGGGGGCAATCAGCCCCAGCATTTT. It specifies CASSGLGGNQPQHF.

Comments on this clone: Distinct nucleotide sequences in the sample also encode this CDR3. The J gene is TRBJ2-2, the V gene TRBV19, with D unresolved. Trimming removed 5 bases at V and 2 bases at J, with 12 bases between. Germline CDR1 reads LNHDA; CDR2 reads SQIVND (reference sequence). The CDR3 has 15 residues. CDR3 amino acids: CASSPTRSNTGELFF. As DNA, the CDR3 is TGTGCCAGTAGTCCCACGCGATCAAACACCGGGGAGCTGTTTTTT.

The V call is TRBV19, the J call TRBJ2-7; D may be TRBD2 (5 bases). Germline V gene lookup returns CDR1 LNHDA and CDR2 SQIVND (reference sequence). The ends were cut back, 4 bases at V and 7 bases at J, with 14 bases in the middle. The CDR3 has 13 residues. The chain's CDR3 is CASSTLIGEEQYF. For the CDR3, the DNA is TGTGCCAGTAGTACCCTTATCGGGGAGGAGCAGTACTTC.

The rearrangement uses TRBV19 and TRBJ1-1; no clear D. Germline CDR1 is LNHDA and CDR2 is SQIVND (reference sequence). The CDR3 has 13 residues. The germline V and J ends were trimmed by 6 bases and 4 bases, with 12 bases remaining between them. CDR3 bases: TGTGCCAGTAGGTCCGGGCGAGGCACTGAAGCTTTCTTT. Protein: CASRSGRGTEAFF.

The chain combines TRBV28 with TRBJ1-4, with 9 bases that match TRBD1. Germline lookup yields CDR1 MDHEN and CDR2 SYDVKM. The CDR3 spans 13 residues. Trimming cost V 7 bases and J 5 bases; bases outside gene matches: 2. The DNA for the CDR3 is TGTGCCAGCAAGACAGGGGGAAATGAAAAACTGTTTTTT. Protein product: CASKTGGNEKLFF. Together with reference TRBV28 and TRBJ1-4, the CDR3 gives the full variable domain: DVKVTQSSRYLVKRTGEKVFLECVQDMDHENMFWYRQDPGLGLRLIYFSYDVKMKEKGDIPEGYSVSREKKERFSLILESASTNQTSMYLCASKTGGNEKLFFGSGTQLSVL.